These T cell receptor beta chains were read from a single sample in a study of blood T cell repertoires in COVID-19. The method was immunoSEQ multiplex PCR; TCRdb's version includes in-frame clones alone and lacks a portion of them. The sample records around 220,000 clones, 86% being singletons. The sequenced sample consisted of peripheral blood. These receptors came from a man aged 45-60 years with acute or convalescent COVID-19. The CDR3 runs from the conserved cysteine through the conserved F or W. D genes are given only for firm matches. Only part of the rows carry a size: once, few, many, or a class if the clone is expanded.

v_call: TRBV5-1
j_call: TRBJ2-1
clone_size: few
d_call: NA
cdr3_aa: CASSLATRPPADEQFF
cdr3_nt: TGCGCCAGCAGCTTGGCGACGCGACCTCCAGCGGATGAGCAGTTCTTC

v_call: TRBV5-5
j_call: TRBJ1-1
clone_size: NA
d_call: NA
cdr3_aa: CASSLAEVTEAFF
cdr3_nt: TGTGCCAGCAGCTTGGCCGAGGTCACTGAAGCTTTCTTT

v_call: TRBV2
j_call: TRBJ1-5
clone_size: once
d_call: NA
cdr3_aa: CASSLRTTNQPQHF
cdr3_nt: TGTGCCAGCAGTCTTCGGACAACCAATCAGCCCCAGCATTTT

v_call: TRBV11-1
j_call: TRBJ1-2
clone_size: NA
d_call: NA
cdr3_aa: CASSLGIDRPNYGYTF
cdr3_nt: TGTGCCAGCAGCTTGGGAATCGACAGGCCCAACTATGGCTACACCTTC

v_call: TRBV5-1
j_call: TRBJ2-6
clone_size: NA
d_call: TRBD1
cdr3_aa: CASSLSPDRASGANVLTF
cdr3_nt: TGCGCCAGCAGCTTGTCCCCGGACAGGGCATCTGGGGCCAACGTCCTGACTTTC

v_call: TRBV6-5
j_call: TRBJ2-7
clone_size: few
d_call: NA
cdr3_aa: CASSYGQLGGYEQYF
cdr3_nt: TGTGCCAGCAGTTACGGCCAGTTAGGGGGTTACGAGCAGTACTTC

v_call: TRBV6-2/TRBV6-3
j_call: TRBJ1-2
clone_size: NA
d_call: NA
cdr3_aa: CASSYPTTGQFIYGYTF
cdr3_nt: TGTGCCAGCAGTTACCCAACCACTGGACAGTTTATCTATGGCTACACCTTC

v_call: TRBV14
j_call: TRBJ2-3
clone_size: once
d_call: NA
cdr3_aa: CASSKKWTVSTDTQYF
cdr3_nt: TGTGCCAGCAGCAAAAAGTGGACAGTTAGCACAGATACGCAGTATTTT

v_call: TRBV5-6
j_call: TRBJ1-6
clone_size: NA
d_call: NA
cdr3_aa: CASSLDGVDGVSPLHF
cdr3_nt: TGTGCCAGCAGCTTGGACGGGGTGGATGGGGTTTCACCCCTCCACTTT

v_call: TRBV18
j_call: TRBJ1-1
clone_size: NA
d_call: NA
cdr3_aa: CASSPSVGAGTEAFF
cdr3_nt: TGTGCCAGCTCACCATCAGTAGGGGCCGGCACTGAAGCTTTCTTT

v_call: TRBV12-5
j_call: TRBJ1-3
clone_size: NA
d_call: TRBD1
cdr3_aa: CASGRDRVGQSHGNTIYF
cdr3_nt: TGTGCTAGTGGTCGGGACAGGGTGGGCCAAAGCCATGGAAACACCATATATTTT

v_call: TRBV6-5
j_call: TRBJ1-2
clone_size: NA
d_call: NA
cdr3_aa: CASSSGGWISGNGYTF
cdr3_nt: TGTGCCAGCAGTTCAGGTGGATGGATCTCAGGAAACGGCTACACCTTC

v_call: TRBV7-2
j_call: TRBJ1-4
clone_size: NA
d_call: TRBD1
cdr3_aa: CASSLQGAGEKLFF
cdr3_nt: TGTGCCAGCAGCTTACAGGGGGCGGGTGAAAAACTGTTTTTT

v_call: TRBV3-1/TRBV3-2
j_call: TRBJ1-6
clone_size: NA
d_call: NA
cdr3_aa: CASSLGGQANSPLHF
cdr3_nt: TGTGCCAGCAGCCTCGGTGGGCAGGCCAACTCACCCCTCCACTTT

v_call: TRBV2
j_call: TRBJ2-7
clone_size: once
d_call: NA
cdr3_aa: CASSVRGSSYEQYF
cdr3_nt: TGTGCCAGCAGTGTCAGGGGATCCTCCTACGAGCAGTACTTC

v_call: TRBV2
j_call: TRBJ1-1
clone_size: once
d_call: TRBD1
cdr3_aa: CASSDGRQGVTEAFF
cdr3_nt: TGTGCCAGCAGTGACGGGAGACAGGGGGTTACTGAAGCTTTCTTT

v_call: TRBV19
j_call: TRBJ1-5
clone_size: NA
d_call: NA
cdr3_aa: CASSAPPAGDTYSNQPQHF
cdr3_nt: TGTGCCAGTAGTGCCCCCCCCGCGGGGGACACCTATAGCAATCAGCCCCAGCATTTT

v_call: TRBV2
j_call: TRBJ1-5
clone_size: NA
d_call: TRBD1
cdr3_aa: CASSLQGWGQPQHF
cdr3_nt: TGTGCCAGCAGCTTACAGGGGTGGGGTCAGCCCCAGCATTTT

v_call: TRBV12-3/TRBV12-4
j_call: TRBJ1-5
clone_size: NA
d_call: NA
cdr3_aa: CASRNTNQPQHF
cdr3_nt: TGTGCCAGCAGAAACACAAATCAGCCCCAGCATTTT

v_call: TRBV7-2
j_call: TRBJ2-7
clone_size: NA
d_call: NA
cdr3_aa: CASSLIRGGEQYF
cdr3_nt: TGTGCCAGCAGCTTAATTCGAGGGGGCGAGCAGTACTTC

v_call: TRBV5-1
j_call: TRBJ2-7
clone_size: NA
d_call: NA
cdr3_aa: CASSPSSSGYEQYF
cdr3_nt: TGCGCCAGCAGCCCTAGCTCCAGTGGGTACGAGCAGTACTTC

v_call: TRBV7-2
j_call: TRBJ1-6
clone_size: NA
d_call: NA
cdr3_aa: CASSSRGGFWSYNSPLHF
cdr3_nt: TGTGCCAGCAGCTCTCGGGGGGGGTTTTGGTCCTATAATTCACCCCTCCACTTT

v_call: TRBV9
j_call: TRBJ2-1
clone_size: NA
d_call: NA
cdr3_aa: CASSARPAGLGNEQFF
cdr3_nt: TGTGCCAGCAGCGCAAGGCCCGCGGGTTTGGGCAATGAGCAGTTCTTC

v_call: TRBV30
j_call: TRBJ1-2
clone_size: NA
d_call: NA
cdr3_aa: CAWSAGAWYGYTF
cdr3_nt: TGTGCCTGGAGCGCTGGGGCTTGGTATGGCTACACCTTC

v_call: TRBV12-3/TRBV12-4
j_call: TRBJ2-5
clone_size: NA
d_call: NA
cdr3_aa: CASSFAGQETQYF
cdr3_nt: TGTGCCAGCAGTTTCGCGGGGCAAGAGACCCAGTACTTC

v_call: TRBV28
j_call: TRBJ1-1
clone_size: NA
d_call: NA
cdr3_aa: CASSVPDSSNTEAFF
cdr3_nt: TGTGCCAGCAGTGTCCCGGACTCCTCGAACACTGAAGCTTTCTTT

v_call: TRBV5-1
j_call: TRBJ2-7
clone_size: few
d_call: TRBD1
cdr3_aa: CASSSSGTGWDEQYF
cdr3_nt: TGCGCCAGCAGCTCATCCGGGACAGGGTGGGACGAGCAGTACTTC

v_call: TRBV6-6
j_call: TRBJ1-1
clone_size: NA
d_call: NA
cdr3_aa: CASSETENTEAFF
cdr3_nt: TGTGCCAGCAGCGAGACAGAGAACACTGAAGCTTTCTTT

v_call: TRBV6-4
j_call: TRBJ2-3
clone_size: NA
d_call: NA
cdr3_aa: CASSDGGGADTQYF
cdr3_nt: TGTGCCAGCAGTGACGGTGGGGGCGCAGATACGCAGTATTTT

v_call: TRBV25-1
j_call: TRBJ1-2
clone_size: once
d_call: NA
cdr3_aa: CASHQGTLGYTF
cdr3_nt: TGTGCCAGCCACCAGGGGACCCTTGGCTACACCTTC

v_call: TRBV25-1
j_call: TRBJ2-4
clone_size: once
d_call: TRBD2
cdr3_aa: CASSEGGTTKNIQYF
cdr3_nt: TGTGCCAGCAGTGAAGGGGGGACTACCAAAAACATTCAGTACTTC

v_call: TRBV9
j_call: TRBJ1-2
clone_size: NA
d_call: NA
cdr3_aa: CASSRTGAGSDGYTF
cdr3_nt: TGTGCCAGCAGTCGAACTGGGGCCGGTTCCGATGGCTACACCTTC

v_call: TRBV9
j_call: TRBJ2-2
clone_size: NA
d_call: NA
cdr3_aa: CASRGAANTGELFF
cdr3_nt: TGTGCCAGCAGGGGGGCCGCGAACACCGGGGAGCTGTTTTTT

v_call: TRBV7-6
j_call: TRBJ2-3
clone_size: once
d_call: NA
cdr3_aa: CASSRGVEADTQYF
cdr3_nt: TGTGCCAGCAGCCGCGGGGTAGAGGCAGATACGCAGTATTTT

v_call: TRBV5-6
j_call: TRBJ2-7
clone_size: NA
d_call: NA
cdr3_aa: CASSYLPRGPDSYEQYF
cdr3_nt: TGTGCCAGCAGCTACCTGCCCCGAGGCCCTGACTCCTACGAGCAGTACTTC

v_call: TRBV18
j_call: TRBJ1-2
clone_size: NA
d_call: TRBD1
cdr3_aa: CASSDVGTVLNYGYTF
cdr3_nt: TGTGCCAGCTCAGATGTGGGGACAGTTTTGAACTATGGCTACACCTTC

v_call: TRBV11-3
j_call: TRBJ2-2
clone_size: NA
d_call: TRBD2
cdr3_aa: CASSSLGSGGRNTGELFF
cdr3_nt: TGTGCCAGCAGCTCCCTAGGTAGCGGGGGGCGGAACACCGGGGAGCTGTTTTTT

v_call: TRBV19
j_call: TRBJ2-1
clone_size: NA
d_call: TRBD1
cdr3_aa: CASSIGTAYNEQFF
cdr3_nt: TGTGCCAGTAGTATCGGGACAGCCTACAATGAGCAGTTCTTC

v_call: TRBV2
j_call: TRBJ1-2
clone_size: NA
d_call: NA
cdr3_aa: CASSEWAVSYGYTF
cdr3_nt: TGTGCCAGCAGTGAATGGGCAGTCAGCTATGGCTACACCTTC

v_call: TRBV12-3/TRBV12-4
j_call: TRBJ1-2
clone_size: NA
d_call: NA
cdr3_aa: CASSLNFPGGYTF
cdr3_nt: TGTGCCAGCAGTTTAAACTTCCCGGGAGGCTACACCTTC

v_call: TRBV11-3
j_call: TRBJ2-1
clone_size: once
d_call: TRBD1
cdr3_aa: CASRKQGNEQFF
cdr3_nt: TGTGCCAGCAGAAAACAGGGGAATGAGCAGTTCTTC

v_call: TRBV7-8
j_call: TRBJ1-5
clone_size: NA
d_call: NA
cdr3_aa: CASSFAGREPQHF
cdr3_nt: TGTGCCAGCAGCTTCGCAGGGAGGGAGCCCCAGCATTTT

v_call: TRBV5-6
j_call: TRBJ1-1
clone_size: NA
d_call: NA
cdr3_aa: CASSWNRDTEAFF
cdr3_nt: TGTGCCAGCAGCTGGAACAGGGACACTGAAGCTTTCTTT

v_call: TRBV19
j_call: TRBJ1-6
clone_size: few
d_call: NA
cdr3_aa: CASRTGNNSPLHF
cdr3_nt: TGTGCCAGTAGAACAGGGAATAATTCACCCCTCCACTTT